This T cell receptor beta chain stems from a study of regulatory T cells in long-lasting Graves disease. Study overall: Graves' patients with a new diagnosis had received antithyroid drugs under 3 months. Whole-study findings and limits: The TCR repertoire of persistent Graves' patients was less diverse than that of newly diagnosed ones.

Time point: newly diagnosed GD, antithyroid drugs for less than 3 months. TCR sequences were obtained from RNA taken from PBMCs. Building of the TCR beta libraries involved iRepertoire HTBI primers and Arm-PCR of CDR3 regions. One entry per CDR3 protein results from TCRdb running MiXCR on the multiplex PCR reads. The sample gives more than 300,000 distinct CDR3 sequences, 12% of which show up once; under 20% is in the top ten. The CDR3 is made up of 14 amino acids. Trimming cost V 10 bases and J 6 bases; bases outside gene matches: 14. Per germline, CDR1 MDHEN and CDR2 SYDVKM. This clonotype was counted at least ten times. The antigen is not known. The data were also submitted as part of a second study, on T cells in Graves' hyperthyroidism and ophthalmopathy. From that paper: RT-PCR in the first round (using the HTBI primer set) targeted the TCR CDR3. Also found in blood were most expanded thyroid clonotypes above 0.001.

The chain employs TRBV28 and TRBJ1-2, with 7 bases that match TRBD1. The TCR comes from a woman aged 18-35 years with Graves disease. Specimen: peripheral blood mononuclear cells (PBMCs), collected at new diagnosis, from a patient treated with antithyroid drugs. CDR3 in amino acids: CAICQGVEFDGYTF. The CDR3 DNA reads TGTGCCATCTGCCAGGGGGTGGAATTTGATGGCTACACCTTC.